The T cell receptor (beta chain) under discussion was sequenced for a study of T cell responses to AZD1222 COVID-19 vaccine. Overall study results and limits: Mapped onto spike, vaccine-associated CD4 TCRs spanned it and were dominant at 160-218 and 743-854. Among AZD1222 vaccinees, only six were seropositive at baseline.

On this clone itself: The antigen remains undetermined.

Assay used: immunoSEQ multiplex PCR; TCRdb lists only in-frame clones, some missing. Among 120,000 or so clones, approximately 85% were seen once, and the ten largest hold 1.5% to 2%. Between the trimmed V and J ends, which lost 3 bases and 4 bases, there was a span of 16 bases. Germline values: CDR1 SGHNT, CDR2 YYREEE (reference sequence). This CDR3 comprises 16 residues. The chain is built from TRBV5-4 and TRBJ2-2; D is possibly TRBD2 (5 bases). The source was peripheral blood, collected on day 0 of AZD1222 vaccination. The sequence was obtained from an adult in good health. Here the CDR3 DNA reads TGTGCCAGCAGCTCGGAACTACTAGGAGGCACCGGGGAGCTGTTTTTT. It specifies CASSSELLGGTGELFF.